This paragraph reports one T cell receptor (beta chain). Its antigen is not known. The PCR used 60 V beta and 13 J beta primers. This table comes from immunoSEQ multiplex PCR, and its TCRdb copy is limited to in-frame clones, with some not included. This sample has tens of thousands of clones, with 85% to 95% found just once. This sample is part of a study of glioma-infiltrating T cells after dendritic cell vaccination. General observations from the study: Few patients contributed both blood and tumor specimens.

The sequenced sample was blood, obtained before dendritic cell vaccination. This sequence originates from a human donor with glioblastoma.

The DNA of the CDR3 is TGTGCCAGCAGACTAGACAGGGCCGGCAATCAGCCCCAGCATTTT. The encoded protein is CASRLDRAGNQPQHF. J is TRBJ1-5 and V is TRBV6-1, with 7 bases that match TRBD1. V shed 6 bases and J 2 bases; nucleotides not matched to a gene: 7. The CDR3 runs to 15 residues. CDR1 MNHNS and CDR2 SASEGT come from the germline V gene.